The 27 T cell receptor beta chains given below trace back to one sample, sequenced in a study of Graves' ophthalmopathy and Graves' hyperthyroidism. Investigators amplified TCR beta CDR3 regions from RNA transcripts. RT-PCR was first run with HTBI primers, then multiplex PCR in a second round. Each CDR3 protein gets one entry after TCRdb re-called the multiplex PCR reads with MiXCR. The sample lists under 200,000 distinct CDR3 sequences, around two fifths occurring once. The source material was peripheral blood. The receptors originated from a woman aged 35 to 49 with Graves' ophthalmopathy.

There are many counts of this clonotype. V gene TRBV29-1 combines with J gene TRBJ2-7; 8 bases are shared with TRBD2. After removal of 6 bases from V and 1 base from J, the junction contained 11 bases not matched to a gene. The CDR3 length is 15 residues. Germline loops: CDR1 SQVTM, CDR2 ANQGSEA. The CDR3 nucleotides are TGCAGCGTATCAATAGCGGGAACGGGGTCCTACGAGCAGTACTTC. It translates to CSVSIAGTGSYEQYF.

The V call is TRBV7-9, the J call TRBJ2-7; D ambiguous. Germline CDR1 and CDR2: SEHNR and FQNEAQ (reference sequence). This CDR3 spans 14 amino acids. Trimming took 4 bases from V and 0 from J, leaving 10 bases between them. CDR3 in DNA: TGTGCCAGCAGCTCCCCGGGCCCCTCCTACGAGCAGTACTTC. Residues: CASSSPGPSYEQYF. Full variable domain (missing parts from reference TRBV7-9 and TRBJ2-7): DTGVSQNPRHKITKRGQNVTFRCDPISEHNRLYWYRQTLGQGPEFLTYFQNEAQLEKSRLLSDRFSAERPKGSFSTLEIQRTEQGDSAMYLCASSSPGPSYEQYFGPGTRLTVT.

This clonotype has a count of ten or more. This rearrangement joins TRBV15 to TRBJ2-5, with a tentative D call TRBD1 (7 bases). There are 16 residues in the CDR3. V lost 5 bases, J lost 1 base, and 17 bases lay in between. Per germline, CDR1 LNHNV and CDR2 YYDKDF (reference sequence). The CDR3 region has the DNA TGTGCCACCAGCGCGGGGACAGCTACTCCCCAAGAGACCCAGTACTTC. Amino acid sequence: CATSAGTATPQETQYF.

The chain has TRBV28 and TRBJ1-1; TRBD1 matches 7 bases. The CDR3 consists of 13 residues. V shed 3 bases, J shed 12 bases, and the junction held 10 bases outside the gene matches. In germline, CDR1 is MDHEN, CDR2 SYDVKM. The CDR3 reads CASSLPTGMRTFF. The DNA of the CDR3 is TGTGCCAGCAGTTTGCCGACAGGGATGAGGACTTTCTTT.

CDR3: CAWSAGGQPQHF. DNA of the CDR3: TGTGCCTGGAGTGCCGGAGGGCAGCCCCAGCATTTT. The chain combines TRBV30 with TRBJ1-5, with D hard to call. Trimming removed 1 base at V and 7 bases at J, with 8 bases between. Germline V gives CDR1 GTSNPN, CDR2 SVGIG (reference sequence). CDR3 length equals 12 residues.

The V and J genes are TRBV12-3 or TRBV12-4 and TRBJ1-1; D not certain. The CDR3 runs 13 residues. With 5 bases removed from V and 1 base from J, the gap between germline ends came to 8 bases. CDR3 residues: CASSTPGNTEAFF. The DNA of the CDR3 is TGTGCCAGCAGTACTCCAGGGAACACTGAAGCTTTCTTT.

This clonotype appeared a few times. The J gene is TRBJ1-2, the V gene TRBV6-1, with 9 bases fitting TRBD1. Trimming removed 5 bases from V and 0 bases from J; junction bases left unmatched: 4. Looked up from germline, CDR1 is MNHNS and CDR2 is SASEGT. This CDR3 spans 15 amino acids. The CDR3 bases are TGTGCCAGCAGTCAGGACAGGGGACCTAACTATGGCTACACCTTC. Its protein is CASSQDRGPNYGYTF.

There are many counts of this clonotype. The V gene is TRBV2, the J gene TRBJ1-3; D gene unclear. The CDR3 is made up of 14 amino acids. Germline V gene lookup returns CDR1 SNHLY and CDR2 FYNNEI. The germline V and J ends were trimmed by 1 base and 0 bases, with 4 bases remaining between them. CDR3 DNA sequence: TGTGCCAGCAGTGAAGTCTTCTCTGGAAACACCATATATTTT. It specifies CASSEVFSGNTIYF.

This chain uses TRBV7-2 with TRBJ2-6; D not certain. Germline CDR1 and CDR2: SGHTA and FQGNSA. The CDR3 is made up of 12 amino acids. V dropped 5 bases and J dropped 8 bases, with 7 bases sitting between them. In nucleotides, the CDR3 is TGTGCCAGCAGCCCGATGTCCAACGTCCTGACTTTC. This translates into CASSPMSNVLTF.

This clonotype was observed many times. The chain has TRBV25-1 and TRBJ1-3, with 11 positions matching TRBD1. The ends lost 4 bases at V and 4 bases at J; junction bases unmatched: 3. The CDR3 loop spans 15 amino acids. Germline-derived CDR1 and CDR2 are MGHDK and SYGVNS. The CDR3 is CASSVGQGAGNTIYF. As DNA, the CDR3 is TGTGCCAGCAGTGTCGGACAGGGGGCGGGAAACACCATATATTTT.

This clonotype was detected many times. This rearrangement joins TRBV6-2 or TRBV6-3 to TRBJ2-5; 9 bases map to TRBD2. Germline CDR1 and CDR2: MNHEY and SVGEGT. After removal of 1 base from V and 3 bases from J, the junction contained 0 bases not matched to a gene. This CDR3 is 14 amino acids long. CDR3 DNA: TGTGCCAGCAGTTACTTAGCGGGGGAAGAGACCCAGTACTTC. Protein: CASSYLAGEETQYF.

This chain uses TRBV12-3 or TRBV12-4 with TRBJ2-7, with unresolved D. Between the trimmed V and J ends, which lost 6 bases and 2 bases, there was a span of 8 bases. This CDR3 region has 12 residues. The CDR3 here is CASRTLAYEQYF. The DNA of the CDR3 is TGTGCCAGCAGAACCCTAGCCTACGAGCAGTACTTC.

This clonotype was detected many times. The V call is TRBV27, the J call TRBJ1-2, with TRBD1 matching over 9 bases. Germline CDR1 and CDR2: MNHEY and SMNVEV (reference sequence). This CDR3 comprises 14 residues. After removal of 4 bases from V and 5 bases from J, the junction contained 5 bases not matched to a gene. The CDR3, as DNA: TGTGCCAGCAGTTCCGGGACAGGGAGGTATGGCTACACCTTC. Translated, it gives CASSSGTGRYGYTF.

The table lists this clonotype with many counts. The CDR3 here is CASRWTGGTEAFF. The CDR3 bases are TGTGCCAGCAGGTGGACAGGCGGCACTGAAGCTTTCTTT. The chain has TRBV6-2 or TRBV6-3 and TRBJ1-1; 7 nucleotides line up with TRBD1. Trimming at V came to 6 bases and at J to 4 bases, leaving 5 bases not matched to a gene. The V gene's germline CDR1 is MNHEY and CDR2 SVGEGT. The CDR3 is made up of 13 amino acids.

This clonotype has a count of ten or more. This rearrangement joins TRBV11-2 to TRBJ2-7, with 8 bases identical to TRBD1. From germline, CDR1 is SGHAT and CDR2 FQNNGV. This CDR3 has 12 amino acids. The junction had 3 bases not matched to a gene; V was cut back by 5 bases and J by 6 bases. CDR3 coding DNA: TGTGCCAGCAGCCCGGACAGGGCCGAGCAGTACTTC. This codes for CASSPDRAEQYF.

This clonotype has a count of ten or more. V is TRBV6-4 and J is TRBJ2-7, with D uncertain. The germline V gene has CDR1 MRHNA and CDR2 SNTAGT. V lost 6 bases to trimming and J lost 3 bases, with 12 bases between them. The length of the CDR3 is 13 residues. The CDR3 sequence: CASRNLAFYEQYF. DNA of the CDR3: TGTGCCAGCAGGAACTTGGCGTTCTACGAGCAGTACTTC.

The sample holds a few counts of this clonotype. The chain recombines TRBV6-1 with TRBJ2-7; 16 nucleotides line up with TRBD2. J was trimmed by 7 bases and V by 4 bases; bases with no gene match: 10. The CDR3 contains 17 residues. The germline CDR1 and CDR2 sequences are MNHNS and SASEGT. CDR3 bases: TGTGCCAGCAGTGCGGGACTAGCGGGAGGGCCGTTGGGGGAGCAGTACTTC. This encodes CASSAGLAGGPLGEQYF.

The chain joins TRBV29-1 to TRBJ2-7; 9 nucleotides line up with TRBD1. V was pared by 5 bases and J by 5 bases, with 4 bases of the junction left unmatched. Per germline, CDR1 SQVTM and CDR2 ANQGSEA. There are 12 residues in the CDR3. The CDR3 coding sequence is TGCAGCGTTCCGGGACAGGGCCACGAGCAGTACTTC. It is translated as CSVPGQGHEQYF.

The chain uses TRBV12-3 or TRBV12-4 and TRBJ2-5, with 9 bases identical to TRBD1. After removal of 3 bases from V and 2 bases from J, the junction contained 7 bases not matched to a gene. This CDR3 comprises 16 residues. DNA of the CDR3: TGTGCCAGCAGTTTTAGGGGGGACAGGGTGCAAGAGACCCAGTACTTC. It translates to CASSFRGDRVQETQYF.

In this sample, this clonotype turned up many times. This sequence joins TRBV7-9 and TRBJ1-6; a weak D match, TRBD1 (6 bases). Looked up from germline, CDR1 is SEHNR and CDR2 is FQNEAQ (reference sequence). V shed 3 bases and J shed 14 bases, with 20 bases lying between them. CDR3 length: 15 residues. The CDR3 protein is CASSLMDSPKGSLHF. The CDR3 DNA reads TGTGCCAGCAGCTTGATGGACAGCCCGAAAGGATCCCTCCACTTT.

The chain carries TRBV7-3 and TRBJ2-7; D ambiguous. The CDR3 runs to 13 residues. Germline-derived CDR1 and CDR2 are SGHTA and FQGTGA. The ends were cut back, 0 bases at V and 5 bases at J, with 8 bases in the middle. DNA of the CDR3: TGTGCCAGCAGCTTAACGAAGGACCACGAGCAGTACTTC. It is translated as CASSLTKDHEQYF.

Ten or more counts support this clonotype. The chain recombines TRBV28 with TRBJ1-1, with 7 bases fitting TRBD1. The CDR3 runs to 16 residues. V was clipped by 11 bases and J by 0 bases; unmatched bases: 15. Per germline, CDR1 MDHEN and CDR2 SYDVKM. The CDR3, as DNA: TGTGCCTCAAAAACTCCTCCGGGACAGCTGAACACTGAAGCTTTCTTT. Translation gives CASKTPPGQLNTEAFF.

This sequence joins TRBV12-3 or TRBV12-4 and TRBJ2-5, with TRBD1 identical over 8 bases. There are 13 residues in the CDR3. After removal of 8 bases from V and 0 bases from J, the junction contained 2 bases not matched to a gene. CDR3 in DNA: TGTGCCAGCCGGGACAGGAACCAAGAGACCCAGTACTTC. It codes for CASRDRNQETQYF.

The V gene is TRBV7-8, the J gene TRBJ2-5, with D tentatively TRBD2 (6 bases). Germline CDR1 SGHVS, CDR2 FQNEAQ. Trimming shortened V by 7 bases and J by 3 bases, and 12 bases separated the two germline ends. The CDR3 runs to 13 residues. CDR3 loop: CASTAGPKETQYF. CDR3 in DNA: TGTGCCAGCACGGCGGGGCCCAAAGAGACCCAGTACTTC. Filled out from reference TRBV7-8 and TRBJ2-5, the complete variable domain reads GAGVSQSPRYKVAKRGQDVALRCDPISGHVSLFWYQQALGQGPEFLTYFQNEAQLDKSGLPSDRFFAERPEGSVSTLKIQRTQQEDSAVYLCASTAGPKETQYFGPGTRLLVL.

This clonotype was seen at least ten times. The chain has TRBV3-1 and TRBJ1-6; D is unresolved. V was shortened by 1 base and J by 9 bases, with 13 bases between the two germline ends. Germline V gene data show CDR1 as LGHDT and CDR2 as YNNKEL (reference sequence). CDR3 size: 15 residues. The CDR3 bases are TGTGCCAGCAGCCAAGCGAGGGTATTTGGTTCACCCCTCCACTTT. This gives the protein CASSQARVFGSPLHF.

The genes are TRBV5-1 and TRBJ1-1; D perhaps matches TRBD1 (6 bases). Germline loops: CDR1 SGHRS, CDR2 YFSETQ. The CDR3 contains 13 residues. V was cut by 7 bases and J by 0 bases, with 10 bases left in between. This chain's CDR3 is CASAGDMNTEAFF. The CDR3 DNA is TGCGCCAGCGCCGGGGACATGAACACTGAAGCTTTCTTT.

This clonotype was detected many times. This rearrangement joins TRBV11-2 to TRBJ2-2, with 13 bases matching TRBD2. The V gene's germline CDR1 is SGHAT and CDR2 FQNNGV. The CDR3 covers 16 residues. The V and J ends lost 2 bases and 8 bases, in that order; junction bases with no gene match: 5. CDR3 coding DNA: TGTGCCAGCAGCTTAACATCGACTAGCGGGAGGGGGGAGCTGTTTTTT. Translation: CASSLTSTSGRGELFF.